The clone carrying this T cell receptor (beta chain) has a handful of counts. Its antigen is undetermined. This cohort consisted of healthy bone marrow donors. The data are from a study of cytomegalovirus exposure and HLA in healthy donors. General study points: Analyses of presence and absence presupposed an approximately uniform sequencing depth across donors.

60 Vbeta and 13 Jbeta primers were used in PCR. Some clones are missing from TCRdb's copy, which holds only in-frame ones; the method was immunoSEQ multiplex PCR. This table has roughly 180,000 clones, about 9% appearing once. CDR1 is MNHEY, CDR2 SVGAGI, per germline. This CDR3 contains 15 residues. V shed 0 bases and J shed 6 bases, with 15 bases lying between them. The specimen was PBMCs. This sequence was found in a woman in her twenties or thirties in good health and CMV-seropositive. The chain is built from TRBV6-5 and TRBJ2-7; D is perhaps TRBD2 (6 bases). The CDR3 DNA is TGTGCCAGCAGTTACTCCGGGACTCCTAAGGTCGAGCAGTACTTC. Its protein product is CASSYSGTPKVEQYF.